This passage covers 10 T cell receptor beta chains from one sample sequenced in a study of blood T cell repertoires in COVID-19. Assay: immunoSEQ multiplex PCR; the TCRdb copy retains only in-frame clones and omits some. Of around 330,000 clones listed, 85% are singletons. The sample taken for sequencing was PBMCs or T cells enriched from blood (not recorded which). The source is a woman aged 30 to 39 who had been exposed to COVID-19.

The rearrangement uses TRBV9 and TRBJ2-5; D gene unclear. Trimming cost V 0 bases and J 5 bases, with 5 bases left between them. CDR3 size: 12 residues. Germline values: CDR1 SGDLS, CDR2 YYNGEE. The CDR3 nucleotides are TGTGCCAGCAGCGTAGATCTGGAGACCCAGTACTTC. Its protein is CASSVDLETQYF. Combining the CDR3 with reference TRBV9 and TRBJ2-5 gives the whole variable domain DSGVTQTPKHLITATGQRVTLRCSPRSGDLSVYWYQQSLDQGLQFLIQYYNGEERAKGNILERFSAQQFPDLHSELNLSSLELGDSALYFCASSVDLETQYFGPGTRLLVL.

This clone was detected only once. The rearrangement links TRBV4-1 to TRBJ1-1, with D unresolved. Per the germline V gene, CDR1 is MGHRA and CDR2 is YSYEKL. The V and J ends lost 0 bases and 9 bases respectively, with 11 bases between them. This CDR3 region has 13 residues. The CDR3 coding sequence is TGCGCCAGCAGCCAAGATACCGGGGTTCAAGCTTTCTTT. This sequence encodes CASSQDTGVQAFF.

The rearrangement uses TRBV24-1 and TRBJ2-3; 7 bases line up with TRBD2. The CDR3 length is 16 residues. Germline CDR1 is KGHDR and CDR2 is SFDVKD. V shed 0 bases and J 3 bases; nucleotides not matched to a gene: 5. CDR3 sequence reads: CATSDLLAEGTDTQYF. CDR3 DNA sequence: TGTGCCACCAGTGATTTGCTAGCGGAAGGAACAGATACGCAGTATTTT.

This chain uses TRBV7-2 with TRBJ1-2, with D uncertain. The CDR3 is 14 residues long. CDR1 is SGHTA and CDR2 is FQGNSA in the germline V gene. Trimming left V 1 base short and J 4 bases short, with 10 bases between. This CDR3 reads CASSLGHATYGYTF. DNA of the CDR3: TGTGCCAGCAGCTTAGGTCACGCTACCTATGGCTACACCTTC.

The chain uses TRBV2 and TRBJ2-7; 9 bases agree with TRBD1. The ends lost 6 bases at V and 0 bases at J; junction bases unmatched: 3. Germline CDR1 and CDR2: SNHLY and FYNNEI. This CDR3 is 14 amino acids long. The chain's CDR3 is CASRLQGASYEQYF. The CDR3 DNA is TGTGCCAGCAGATTACAGGGGGCCTCCTACGAGCAGTACTTC.

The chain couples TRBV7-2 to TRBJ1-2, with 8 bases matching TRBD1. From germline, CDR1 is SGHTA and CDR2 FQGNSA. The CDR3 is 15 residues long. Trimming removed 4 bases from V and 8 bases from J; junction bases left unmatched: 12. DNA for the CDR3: TGTGCCAGCAGCTATTACGGACAGGGTTCGGGGGGCTACACCTTC. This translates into CASSYYGQGSGGYTF.

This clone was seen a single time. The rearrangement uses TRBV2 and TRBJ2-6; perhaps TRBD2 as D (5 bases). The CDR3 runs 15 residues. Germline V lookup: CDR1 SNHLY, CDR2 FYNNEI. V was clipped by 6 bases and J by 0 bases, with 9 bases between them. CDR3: CASRRAFSGANVLTF. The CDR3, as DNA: TGTGCCAGCAGGAGGGCGTTCTCTGGGGCCAACGTCCTGACTTTC. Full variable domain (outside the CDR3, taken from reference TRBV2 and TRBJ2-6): EPEVTQTPSHQVTQMGQEVILRCVPISNHLYFYWYRQILGQKVEFLVSFYNNEISEKSEIFDDQFSVERPDGSNFTLKIRSTKLEDSAMYFCASRRAFSGANVLTFGAGSRLTVL.

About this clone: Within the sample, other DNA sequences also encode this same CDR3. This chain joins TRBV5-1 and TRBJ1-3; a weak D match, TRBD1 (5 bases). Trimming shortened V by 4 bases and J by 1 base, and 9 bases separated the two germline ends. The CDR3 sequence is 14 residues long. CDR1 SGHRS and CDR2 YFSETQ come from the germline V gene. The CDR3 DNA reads TGCGCCAGCAGCCCAGGGCAATCTGGAAACACCATATATTTT. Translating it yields CASSPGQSGNTIYF.

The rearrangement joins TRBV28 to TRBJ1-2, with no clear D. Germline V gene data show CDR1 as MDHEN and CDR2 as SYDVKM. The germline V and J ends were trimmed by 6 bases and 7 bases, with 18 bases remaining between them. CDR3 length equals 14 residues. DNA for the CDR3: TGTGCCAGCAGCCCCCCTGTAAGCATTAGTGGCTACACCTTC. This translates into CASSPPVSISGYTF.

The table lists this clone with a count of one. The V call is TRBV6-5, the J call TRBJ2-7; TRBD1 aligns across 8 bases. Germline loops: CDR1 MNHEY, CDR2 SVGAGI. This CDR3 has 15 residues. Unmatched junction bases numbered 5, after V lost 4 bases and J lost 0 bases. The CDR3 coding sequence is TGTGCCAGCAGTTCCCCGGGACAGGTCTCCTACGAGCAGTACTTC. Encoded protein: CASSSPGQVSYEQYF.